This TCR beta chain emerged from a study of cytomegalovirus exposure and HLA in healthy donors (dated by TCRdb to about 2017). With regard to the full study: A later analysis indicated that the roughly 130 validation repertoires were generated on the platform also employed for the 666 repertoires of the first cohort. Along with the approximately 600-subject first cohort, a separate validation cohort of approximately 110 different subjects was used. To predict cytomegalovirus infection status, the study brought together high-throughput TCR immunosequencing, statistical association of individual TCRs with disease status, and machine learning. The aim of the study was to test whether cataloging public T cell receptors could identify signatures of past pathogen exposure.

The junction shows trimming of 3 bases on V and 0 bases on J, plus 5 bases between the germline ends. The cysteine opens and the phenylalanine closes a CDR3 of 14 amino acids. The sequence is cut down to CDR3 DNA, 42 bases in frame from base 1. CDR1 and CDR2 are drawn from the germline V gene: KGHSH, LQKENI. The library came from the immunoSEQ multiplex PCR assay. On the authors' methods: A statistical classification framework was built for diagnosing cytomegalovirus status from the catalog of TCR beta chain sequences. The immuneACCESS repertoire file appears here via TCRdb, limited to in-frame rearrangements. These files lack a portion of the clones; in checked studies, under half of the deficit traces to unresolved V genes, and the cause of the others is not known. Clone size and the V and J calls come from that table; the DNA yielded D and trimming. The sample includes approximately 200,000 clones, with 84% observed a single time. The ten biggest clones cover around an eighth of the sample.

The investigation overall reported the following: In both the original and validation cohorts, the classifier was reported to diagnose cytomegalovirus status with high specificity and sensitivity. All 130 or so repertoires were used to score co-occurrence in the validation cohort in a later analysis, because that analysis had no HLA typing for the cohort. In the study, around 150 TCR beta chains were listed as associated with cytomegalovirus. The authors suggested that the approach could potentially be generalized to other disease states and immunological phenotypes. Subsequent analysis determined that TCRs grouped into clusters in the first cohort also showed a tendency toward co-occurrence across the 90 to 150 validation repertoires, and roughly 95% of cluster scores exceeded 0. In vitro tests confirmed that a few of the cytomegalovirus-associated TCR beta chains recognize cytomegalovirus antigens. Across donors, most TCR sequences were observed very rarely, whereas some public TCRs were present in many individuals.

This clone was seen just once. Its antigen is currently not known. Nothing much larger sits one base from this clone, and base qualities are not available. The donors belonged to the validation cohort of over a hundred subjects, which was separate from the approximately 700-subject first cohort. The clonotype originates from a woman in her twenties or thirties in good health and CMV-seropositive. Material: PBMCs. The chain is assembled from TRBV18 and TRBJ1-4, with no D gene named confidently. The CDR3 region: CASSPGTTNEKLFF. The DNA sequence is TGTGCCAGCTCACCCGGGACAACTAATGAAAAACTGTTTTTT. The CDR3, completed at both ends by the reference TRBV18 and TRBJ1-4 genes, gives the full variable domain NAGVMQNPRHLVRRRGQEARLRCSPMKGHSHVYWYRQLPEEGLKFMVYLQKENIIDESGMPKERFSAEFPKEGPSILRIQQVVRGDSAAYFCASSPGTTNEKLFFGSGTQLSVL.